This note documents a single T cell receptor (beta chain) sequence. Its cognate antigen is unknown. As to treatment: about 20 received Ad26.COV2.S at low or high dose, single or two shots; about 5 received placebo; per-sample allocation not given. Sample collection was performed on day 63 after the first vaccine or placebo injection. The donor's status was that of an adult aged 18-55 years in Boston. Clones were read by immunoSEQ multiplex PCR, and TCRdb kept only the in-frame ones, dropping some. This sample has more than 250,000 clones, with approximately 89% found just once. Trimming removed 0 bases at V and 1 base at J, with 12 bases between. CDR3 length equals 16 residues. CDR1 and CDR2 (germline): MGHRA, YSYEKL. The data originate from a study of Ad26.COV2.S vaccination and SARS-CoV-2 variants. Regarding the study as a whole: Substantial breadth was reported for post-vaccination spike-specific CD8+ and CD4+ T cells. Similar non-spike TCR breadth was seen in vaccine and placebo recipients. Possible underestimation of total T cell responses by the TCR breadth and depth analyses was noted.

This chain joins TRBV4-1 and TRBJ1-1, with TRBD1 as a possible D gene (6 bases). The sample consisted of peripheral blood, taken in a trial of Ad26.COV2.S vaccine versus placebo. The TCR originated in a person aged 18 to 65 who received the Ad26.COV2.S COVID-19 vaccine or a placebo. DNA for the CDR3: TGCGCCAGCAGCCAAGATCGAGGGGGGGGGAACACTGAAGCTTTCTTT. It yields the protein CASSQDRGGGNTEAFF.